A single sample gave rise to the 26 T cell receptor beta chains below, sequenced in a study of blood T cells in healthy people across ages. Alongside a J-beta primer mix, a sample-barcoded 5' primer served in a second PCR lasting roughly 7 to 12 cycles. TCRdb re-called the 5' RACE reads through MiXCR, storing one row per CDR3 protein. The sample yields approximately 780,000 distinct CDR3 sequences, 25% to 30% seen once. This same sample was also taken into another study, of T cells of mothers and their children.

Sequences were obtained from blood. The receptors were sampled from a boy between 5 and 17 years old in good health.

The CDR3 DNA is TGTGCCAGCAGTCCCCTCCGACAGGAGCAGTTCTTC. This sequence encodes CASSPLRQEQFF. The chain recombines TRBV6-2 or TRBV6-3 with TRBJ2-1; TRBD1 is a possible D gene (5 bases). V lost 5 bases, J lost 10 bases, and 12 bases lay in between. The CDR3 runs 12 residues. Germline lookup yields CDR1 MNHEY and CDR2 SVGEGT.

This clonotype has just a few counts. At one end, the junction sequence differs from germline, possibly due to a read error. This sequence joins TRBV7-6 and TRBJ2-7, with unresolved D. CDR1 and CDR2 (germline): SGHVS, FNYEAQ. The CDR3 consists of 13 residues. CDR3 sequence reads: CASSNTAYNEQVF. DNA for the CDR3: TGTGCCAGCAGCAATACAGCTTACAATGAGCAGGTCTTC.

The V call is TRBV29-1, the J call TRBJ2-1; the match to TRBD2 covers 10 bases. V dropped 3 bases and J dropped 10; count of bases not matched to a gene: 12. The germline V gene encodes CDR1 SQVTM and CDR2 ANQGSEA. The CDR3 has 15 amino acids. CDR3 sequence (DNA): TGCAGCGTTGAGATTGTTACTAGCGGGGCCGAGGAGCAGTTCTTC. Its translation: CSVEIVTSGAEEQFF.

The V call is TRBV4-1, the J call TRBJ2-5, with D possibly matching TRBD2 (6 bases). The end of the DNA aligns better with TRBJ2-7, so the J call may be wrong. CDR3 length: 15 residues. From germline, CDR1 is MGHRA and CDR2 YSYEKL. This chain's CDR3 is CASSQDPSEPYEQYF. As DNA, the CDR3 is TGCGCCAGCAGCCAAGACCCTAGCGAACCCTACGAGCAGTACTTC.

This clonotype was counted a few times. V usage is TRBV4-2 and J usage is TRBJ1-2; unclear D gene. The CDR3 spans 15 residues. The V and J ends lost 0 bases and 0 bases respectively, with 8 bases between them. From germline, CDR1 is LGHNA and CDR2 YNFKEQ. The CDR3 is CASSQDEGANYGYTF. The CDR3 nucleotides are TGTGCCAGCAGCCAAGATGAGGGCGCTAACTATGGCTACACCTTC.

The rearrangement links TRBV6-2 or TRBV6-3 to TRBJ1-5, with 7 bases matching TRBD1. V was pared by 3 bases and J by 4 bases, with 6 bases of the junction left unmatched. The CDR3 totals 15 residues. The germline CDR1 and CDR2 sequences are MNHEY and SVGEGT. The CDR3 protein is CASSYHDRVNQPQHF. DNA of the CDR3: TGTGCCAGCAGTTATCACGACAGGGTAAATCAGCCCCAGCATTTT.

V is TRBV5-1 and J is TRBJ2-5; 7 bases map to TRBD2. The J call is uncertain, as TRBJ2-1 better fits the DNA end. CDR3 length: 15 amino acids. Germline V gene lookup returns CDR1 SGHRS and CDR2 YFSETQ. CDR3 in amino acids: CASSFESAGINEQFF. DNA for the CDR3: TGCGCCAGCAGCTTTGAATCAGCGGGGATAAATGAGCAGTTCTTC.

The chain employs TRBV2 and TRBJ2-7; unclear D gene. V lost 6 bases to trimming and J lost 2 bases, with 5 bases between them. Germline V gives CDR1 SNHLY, CDR2 FYNNEI. The CDR3 loop spans 11 amino acids. Here the CDR3 reads CASRGTYEQYF. CDR3 bases: TGTGCCAGCAGGGGAACCTACGAGCAGTACTTC.

This clonotype showed up just a few times. A read error may produce the germline difference seen at one junction end. The rearrangement links TRBV10-3 to TRBJ2-7; 7 bases match TRBD2. The CDR3 has 16 residues. Germline-derived CDR1 and CDR2 are ENHRY and SYGVKD. CDR3 coding DNA: TGTGCCATCAGTGACCCGACTAGCCCTTCTTACAATGAGCAGTTCTTT. Encoded protein: CAISDPTSPSYNEQFF.

In its sample, this clonotype was seen a few times. The chain employs TRBV29-1 and TRBJ1-1; no clear D. The germline V gene encodes CDR1 SQVTM and CDR2 ANQGSEA. The CDR3 totals 13 residues. Trimming cost V 6 bases and J 8 bases, with 19 bases left between them. CDR3 in amino acids: CSVQGTGIGEAFF. The CDR3 nucleotides are TGCAGCGTCCAAGGCACGGGCATTGGGGAAGCTTTCTTT. The full variable domain, rest sourced from reference TRBV29-1 and TRBJ1-1, is SAVISQKPSRDICQRGTSLTIQCQVDSQVTMMFWYRQQPGQSLTLIATANQGSEATYESGFVIDKFPISRPNLTFSTLTVSNMSPEDSSIYLCSVQGTGIGEAFFGQGTRLTVV.

This clonotype was observed a few times. The chain couples TRBV20-1 to TRBJ1-2; no clear D. The ends were cut back, 6 bases at V and 2 bases at J, with 10 bases in the middle. CDR1 DFQATT and CDR2 SNEGSKA come from the germline V gene (reference sequence). This CDR3 spans 12 amino acids. The CDR3 region has the DNA TGCAGTGCGGACGGACTGAACTATGGCTACACCTTC. This codes for CSADGLNYGYTF.

This chain links TRBV7-3 with TRBJ2-1; TRBD1 agrees at 7 bases. The V gene end was trimmed by 0 bases and the J gene end by 2 bases; junction bases not matched to a gene: 7. Germline V gene sequence: CDR1 SGHTA, CDR2 FQGTGA. CDR3 length: 17 amino acids. CDR3 nucleotides: TGTGCCAGCAGCTTAACGGGACAGTCTAAAACCTACAATGAGCAGTTCTTC. Amino acid sequence: CASSLTGQSKTYNEQFF.

This clonotype was seen just once. The chain employs TRBV10-3 and TRBJ1-1; maybe TRBD1 (6 bases). CDR1 and CDR2 from the germline V gene are ENHRY and SYGVKD. Trimming removed 5 bases from V and 4 bases from J, with 8 bases in between. CDR3 length: 12 amino acids. The CDR3 loop reads CAISTGTTEAFF. The CDR3 DNA is TGTGCCATCAGTACAGGGACCACTGAAGCTTTCTTT.

The chain joins TRBV28 to TRBJ1-5; D unresolved. Trimming took off 6 bases at V and 7 bases at J, with 13 bases between the two ends. Germline V gene lookup returns CDR1 MDHEN and CDR2 SYDVKM. This CDR3 has 13 residues. The CDR3 sequence is CASSPPVGQPQHF. CDR3 bases: TGTGCCAGCAGCCCTCCGGTAGGGCAGCCCCAGCATTTT.

The chain employs TRBV28 and TRBJ1-5; D unclear. The length of the CDR3 is 14 residues. The germline CDR1 and CDR2 sequences are MDHEN and SYDVKM. Trimming cost V 6 bases and J 7 bases, with 16 bases left between them. The CDR3 protein is CASSSDTTNQPQHF. DNA for the CDR3: TGTGCCAGCAGCTCAGACACCACCAACCAGCCCCAGCATTTT.

This clonotype was seen more than once but under ten times. V is TRBV9 and J is TRBJ1-2; 10 bases are shared with TRBD1. The CDR3 extends over 18 amino acids. With 0 bases clipped from V and 7 bases from J, the junction kept 15 bases outside the gene matches. Germline values: CDR1 SGDLS, CDR2 YYNGEE. The CDR3 nucleotides are TGTGCCAGCAGCGTAGCTACAGGAGGGACAGGGGAAAAGTCTGGCTACACCTTC. Amino acid sequence: CASSVATGGTGEKSGYTF.

The chain has TRBV27 and TRBJ1-6; 11 positions agree with TRBD1. Germline loops: CDR1 MNHEY, CDR2 SMNVEV (reference sequence). This CDR3 spans 15 amino acids. The junction had 3 bases not matched to a gene; V was cut back by 10 bases and J by 1 base. The CDR3 loop is CATRDRGSYNSPLHF. The CDR3 nucleotides are TGTGCCACCCGGGACAGGGGGTCCTATAATTCACCCCTCCACTTT.

This clonotype has just a few counts. This rearrangement joins TRBV6-6 to TRBJ2-3; D is unresolved. The ends were cut back, 2 bases at V and 3 bases at J, with 12 bases in the middle. Per germline, CDR1 MNHNY and CDR2 SVGAGI (reference sequence). CDR3 length: 15 residues. The CDR3: CASSYRQSWTDTQYF. CDR3 nucleotides: TGTGCCAGCAGTTACCGGCAATCTTGGACAGATACGCAGTATTTT.

This clonotype came up a few times. The chain recombines TRBV5-5 with TRBJ2-1; D perhaps matches TRBD1 (6 bases). The V end lost 2 bases, the J end lost 1 base, and 13 bases lay between the germline ends. The CDR3 totals 16 residues. The germline CDR1 and CDR2 sequences are SGHKS and YYEKEE (reference sequence). The CDR3 region is CASSFSWGQSYNEQFF. The DNA of the CDR3 is TGTGCCAGCAGCTTCTCGTGGGGACAATCCTACAATGAGCAGTTCTTC.

This clonotype occurred a few times. This chain links TRBV7-6 with TRBJ1-1; 7 bases map to TRBD1. The V gene end was trimmed by 3 bases and the J gene end by 0 bases; junction bases not matched to a gene: 10. Germline V gives CDR1 SGHVS, CDR2 FNYEAQ. This CDR3 region has 17 residues. Written as DNA, the CDR3 is TGTGCCAGCAGCTTTCGACAGGGACCCTTAATGAACACTGAAGCTTTCTTT. This sequence encodes CASSFRQGPLMNTEAFF.

Of note for this clonotype: At one end, the junction sequence differs from germline, possibly due to a read error. The CDR3 sequence is CASSQGGTSSYGQYF. As DNA, the CDR3 is TGCGCCAGCAGCCAAGGAGGAACGAGCTCCTACGGGCAGTACTTC. V usage is TRBV4-1 and J usage is TRBJ2-7; D is undetermined. CDR1 MGHRA and CDR2 YSYEKL come from the germline V gene. The CDR3 has 15 residues.

The chain joins TRBV20-1 to TRBJ1-1; D is uncertain. V lost 1 base and J 0 bases, leaving 12 bases between the germline ends. Germline CDR1 and CDR2: DFQATT and SNEGSKA (reference sequence). CDR3 length: 15 amino acids. The CDR3 protein is CSARAPVLLNTEAFF. The CDR3 coding sequence is TGCAGTGCTAGAGCCCCCGTACTCCTGAACACTGAAGCTTTCTTT.

The chain carries TRBV7-9 and TRBJ1-2; 9 nucleotides match TRBD1. Germline CDR1 SEHNR, CDR2 FQNEAQ (reference sequence). The V and J ends lost 3 bases and 4 bases, in that order; junction bases with no gene match: 6. CDR3 length: 15 amino acids. The CDR3 region has the DNA TGTGCCAGCAGCTTCCCGACAGGGGGGAGCTATGGCTACACCTTC. Translated: CASSFPTGGSYGYTF.

Only a few counts were recorded for this clonotype. The chain employs TRBV6-2 or TRBV6-3 and TRBJ1-1, with a possible D match to TRBD1 (5 bases). Between the trimmed V and J ends, which lost 5 bases and 6 bases, there was a span of 13 bases. CDR3 length: 13 amino acids. Germline lookup yields CDR1 MNHEY and CDR2 SVGEGT. The CDR3 protein is CASSQGERAEAFF. The CDR3 DNA reads TGTGCCAGCAGTCAGGGCGAGCGGGCTGAAGCTTTCTTT.

This clonotype occurred a few times. The CDR3, as DNA: TGTGCCAGCAGTGAACCCTCGCCCTACTTTTTGGACAGTACGAACACTGAAGCTTTCTTT. Translation: CASSEPSPYFLDSTNTEAFF. The chain links TRBV6-1 to TRBJ1-1; weak D call: TRBD1 (6 bases). Deletions cut 2 bases from V and 1 base from J, with 26 bases between. The germline CDR1 and CDR2 sequences are MNHNS and SASEGT. The CDR3 consists of 20 residues.

This clonotype appeared a few times. The chain carries TRBV12-3 or TRBV12-4 and TRBJ1-2; 8 positions agree with TRBD1. This CDR3 comprises 14 residues. V dropped 2 bases and J dropped 6; count of bases not matched to a gene: 5. The CDR3 loop is CASSLQDRVHGYTF. CDR3 nucleotides: TGTGCCAGCAGTTTACAGGACAGGGTCCATGGCTACACCTTC.